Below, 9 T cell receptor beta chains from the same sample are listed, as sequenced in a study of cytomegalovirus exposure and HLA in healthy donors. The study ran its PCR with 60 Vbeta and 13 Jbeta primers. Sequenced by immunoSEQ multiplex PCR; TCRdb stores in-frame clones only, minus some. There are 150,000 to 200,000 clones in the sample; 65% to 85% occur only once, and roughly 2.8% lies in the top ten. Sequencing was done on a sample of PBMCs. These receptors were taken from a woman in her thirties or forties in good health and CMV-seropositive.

The CDR3 coding sequence is TGTGCCAGCAGCACCAGGGTTATCGGGGAGCTGTTTTTT. Its translation is CASSTRVIGELFF. The rearrangement uses TRBV7-2 and TRBJ2-2, with D tentatively TRBD1 (5 bases). Germline lookup yields CDR1 SGHTA and CDR2 FQGNSA. The CDR3 extends over 13 amino acids. V was cut by 5 bases and J by 7 bases, with 11 bases left in between.

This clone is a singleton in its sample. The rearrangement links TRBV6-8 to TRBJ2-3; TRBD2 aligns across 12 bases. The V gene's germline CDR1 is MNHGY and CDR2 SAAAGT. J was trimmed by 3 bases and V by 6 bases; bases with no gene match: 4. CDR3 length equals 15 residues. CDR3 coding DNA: TGTGCCAGCAGCCGACTAGCGGGAGAGACAGATACGCAGTATTTT. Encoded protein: CASSRLAGETDTQYF.

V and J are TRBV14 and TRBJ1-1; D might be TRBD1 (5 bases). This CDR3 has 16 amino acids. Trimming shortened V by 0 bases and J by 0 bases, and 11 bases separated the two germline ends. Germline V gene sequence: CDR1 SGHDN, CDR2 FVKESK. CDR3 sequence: CASSQDLGQVNTEAFF. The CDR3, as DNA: TGTGCCAGCAGCCAAGATCTCGGACAAGTGAACACTGAAGCTTTCTTT.

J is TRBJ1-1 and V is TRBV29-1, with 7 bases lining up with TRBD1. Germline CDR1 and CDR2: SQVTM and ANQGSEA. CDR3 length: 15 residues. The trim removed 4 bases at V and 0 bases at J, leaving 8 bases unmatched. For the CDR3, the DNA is TGCAGCGTTGGGTGGGACAGCGAAATGAACACTGAAGCTTTCTTT. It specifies CSVGWDSEMNTEAFF. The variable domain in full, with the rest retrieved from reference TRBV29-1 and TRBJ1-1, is SAVISQKPSRDICQRGTSLTIQCQVDSQVTMMFWYRQQPGQSLTLIATANQGSEATYESGFVIDKFPISRPNLTFSTLTVSNMSPEDSSIYLCSVGWDSEMNTEAFFGQGTRLTVV.

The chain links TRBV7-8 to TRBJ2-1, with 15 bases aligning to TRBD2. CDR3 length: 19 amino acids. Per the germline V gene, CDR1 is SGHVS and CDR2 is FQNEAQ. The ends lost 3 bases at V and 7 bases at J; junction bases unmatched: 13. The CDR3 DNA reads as TGTGCCAGCAGCTTCCAGGGGAGTACGGGACTAGCGGGAGGAAATGAGCAGTTCTTC. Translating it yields CASSFQGSTGLAGGNEQFF.

CDR3 sequence (DNA): TGTGCCAGCAGTTATTTCGGACAGGGGACGGAGACCCAGTACTTC. Its translation: CASSYFGQGTETQYF. V is TRBV6-5 and J is TRBJ2-5, with 9 bases fitting TRBD1. Germline CDR1 is MNHEY and CDR2 is SVGAGI. Trimming took 3 bases from V and 5 from J; bases not matched to a gene: 7. This CDR3 comprises 15 residues.

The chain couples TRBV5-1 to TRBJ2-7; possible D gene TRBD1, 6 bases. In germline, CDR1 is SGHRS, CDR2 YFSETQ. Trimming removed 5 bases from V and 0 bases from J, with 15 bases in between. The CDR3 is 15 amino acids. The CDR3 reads CASSRSQGLSYEQYF. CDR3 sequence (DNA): TGCGCCAGCAGTCGGAGTCAGGGGCTCTCCTACGAGCAGTACTTC.

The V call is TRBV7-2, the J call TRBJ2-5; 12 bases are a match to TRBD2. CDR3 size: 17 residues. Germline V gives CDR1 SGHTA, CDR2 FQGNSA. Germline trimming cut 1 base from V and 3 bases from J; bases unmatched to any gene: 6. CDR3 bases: TGTGCCAGCAGCTTAGGCTTCCTAGCGGGGGGGGAAGAGACCCAGTACTTC. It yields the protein CASSLGFLAGGEETQYF.

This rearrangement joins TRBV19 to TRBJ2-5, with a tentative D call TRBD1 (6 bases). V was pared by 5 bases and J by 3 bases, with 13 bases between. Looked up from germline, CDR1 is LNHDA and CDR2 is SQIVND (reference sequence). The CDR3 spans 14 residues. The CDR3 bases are TGTGCCAGTAGTGGGCAGGCAGGGGAAGAGACCCAGTACTTC. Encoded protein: CASSGQAGEETQYF.